The entry below gives a single T cell receptor (beta chain) sequence along with its context. The antigen is undetermined. Naivety in CD8+ T cells corresponded to a CD45RO-CCR7+CD27+CD95- phenotype. The CDR3 is made up of 12 amino acids. The germline gives CDR1 SGHRS, CDR2 YFSETQ. The libraries of TRB cDNA were prepared using 5' RACE with UMI labels. With the 5' RACE reads reprocessed, TCRdb shows one record per CDR3 protein and no DNA. The data show around 66,000 distinct CDR3 sequences, and the top ten clones hold roughly 4.4%. This record comes from a study of CXCR3-negative and CXCR3-positive naive CD8 T cells. Findings and caveats of the study: Memory CD8+ cells showed much lower diversity, while both naive subsets were comparably high. Cryopreserved cells showed partially decreased CXCR3 expression, and most assays used fresh PBMCs. The TRBV-TRBJ usage of naive CXCR3-negative and CXCR3-positive cells was similar, but that of memory cells differed. Compared with CXCR3-negative naive cells, CXCR3-positive naive cells showed more hydrophobic TRB CDR3s.

This rearrangement joins TRBV5-1 to TRBJ2-2. Sequences were obtained from naive CXCR3+ CD8+ T cells from blood. Subset denoted: CD45RO-CCR7+CD27+CD95- naive CD8+ T cells expressing CXCR3 (TNR3+). The receptor was isolated from a human donor in good health. Some clones in this sample may be carry-over from other donors' samples. The CDR3 region is CASSYNTGELFF.